Sequencing of this T cell receptor (beta chain) was carried out in a study of beta chain features in type 1 diabetes. About the research overall: Patient and healthy donor groups were alike in age, gender and cell yields. Investigators examined around 98 million sorted cells across all samples. Whole-study findings and limits: A pattern of fewer insertions and more deletions at VDJ junctions was seen in type 1 diabetes patients. Patients with Type 1 diabetes showed moderately but significantly shorter TCRB CDR3s in all four CD4+ subsets.

This clone was seen a handful of times. Its antigen is unknown. The length of the CDR3 is 15 residues. Between the trimmed V and J ends, which lost 2 bases and 5 bases, there was a span of 16 bases. Germline V gene data show CDR1 as LGHNA and CDR2 as YNFKEQ. Since all of the isolated RNA was reverse transcribed, expressed TCRB transcripts were what got sequenced. The method was immunoSEQ multiplex PCR; TCRdb's version includes in-frame clones alone and lacks a portion of them. Found here are about 360,000 clones, about 12% of them singletons; the top ten hold roughly 0.017%. Specimen: naive CD4+ T cells from blood. This clonotype was obtained from a man younger than 30 in good health. The rearrangement links TRBV4-2 to TRBJ2-7; tentatively, D is TRBD2 (6 bases). The CDR3 sequence is CASSQTRGMVHEQYF. The CDR3 region has the DNA TGTGCCAGCAGCCAAACGCGGGGCATGGTCCACGAGCAGTACTTC.